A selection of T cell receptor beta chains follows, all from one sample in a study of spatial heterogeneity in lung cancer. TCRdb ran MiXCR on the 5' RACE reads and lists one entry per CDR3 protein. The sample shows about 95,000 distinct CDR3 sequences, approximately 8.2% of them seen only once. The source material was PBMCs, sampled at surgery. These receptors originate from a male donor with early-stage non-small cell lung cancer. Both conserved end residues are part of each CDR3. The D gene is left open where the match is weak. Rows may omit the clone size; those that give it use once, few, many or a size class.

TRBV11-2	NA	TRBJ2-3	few	TGTGCCAGCAGCTTATTGACTTTCACAGATACGCAGTATTTT	CASSLLTFTDTQYF
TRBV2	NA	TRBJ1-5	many	TGTGCCAGCAGGTTGACAGGTGATCAGCCCCAGCATTTT	CASRLTGDQPQHF
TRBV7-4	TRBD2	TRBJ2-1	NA	TGTGCCAGCAGCAGAGGGGGGACTAGCGCCACGGATGAGCAGTTCTTC	CASSRGGTSATDEQFF
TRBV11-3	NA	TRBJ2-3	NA	TGTGCCAGCAGATTAGATTCCGGCCAGGGACATACGCAGTATTTT	CASRLDSGQGHTQYF
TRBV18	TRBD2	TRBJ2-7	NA	TGTGCCAGCTCACCTGCGGGAGGGCCAATCGAGCAGTACTTC	CASSPAGGPIEQYF
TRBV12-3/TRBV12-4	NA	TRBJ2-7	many	TGTGCCAGCAGTTTAGTTCGACCCCCTTACGAGCAGTACTTC	CASSLVRPPYEQYF
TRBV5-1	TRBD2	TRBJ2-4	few	TGCGCCAGCAGCCCCGGTGGACTAGCTAACATTCAGTACTTC	CASSPGGLANIQYF
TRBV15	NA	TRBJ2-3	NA	TGTGCCACCAGCAGAGATGGGTCAACGACAGATACGCAGTATTTT	CATSRDGSTTDTQYF
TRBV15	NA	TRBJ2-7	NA	TGTGCCACCAGCAGGGCAGCCACCTACGAGCAGTACTTC	CATSRAATYEQYF
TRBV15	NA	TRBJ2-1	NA	TGTGCCACCAGCAGAGATCGACAGTACTCCTACAATGAGCAGTTCTTC	CATSRDRQYSYNEQFF
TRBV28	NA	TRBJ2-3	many	TGTGCCAGCAAGGGCGGAGGGAGAGATACGCAGTATTTT	CASKGGGRDTQYF
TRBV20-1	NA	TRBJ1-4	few	TGCAGTGCTAGCTTAAATCAGGGTGAAAAACTGTTTTTT	CSASLNQGEKLFF
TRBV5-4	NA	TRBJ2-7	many	TGTGCCAGCAGCTTGAGCTGGGGCGTCTACGAGCAGTACTTC	CASSLSWGVYEQYF
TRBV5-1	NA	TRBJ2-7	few	TGCGCCAGCAGAGCGGACAGCCAAAGCTCCTACGAGCAGTACTTC	CASRADSQSSYEQYF
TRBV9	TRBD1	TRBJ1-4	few	TGTGCCAGCAGCGTAGCAGGGGGCGGTGAAAAACTGTTTTTT	CASSVAGGGEKLFF
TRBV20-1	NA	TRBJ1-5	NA	TGCAGTGCTAGAGATCGGTCTAAGGGCTGGGAAGGGAGCAATCAGCCCCAGCATTTT	CSARDRSKGWEGSNQPQHF
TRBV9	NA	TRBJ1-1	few	TGTGCCAGCAGTGCATCAGGGGTTGACAGAGGAAACACTGAAGCTTTCTTT	CASSASGVDRGNTEAFF
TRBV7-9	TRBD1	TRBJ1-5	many	TGTGCCAGCAGCCGGGACAGTGCTCAGCCCCAGCATTTT	CASSRDSAQPQHF
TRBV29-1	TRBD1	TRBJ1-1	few	TGCAGCGTTGAAAGGGGGCCAGACACTGAAGCTTTCTTT	CSVERGPDTEAFF
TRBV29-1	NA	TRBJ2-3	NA	TGCAGCGTTGAATCCCCAGCCCCCGAGCGAGATACGCAGTATTTT	CSVESPAPERDTQYF
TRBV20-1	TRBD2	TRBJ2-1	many	TGCAGTGCCCAGGTTAACCGCGGGAGGGGCAATGAGCAGTTCTTC	CSAQVNRGRGNEQFF
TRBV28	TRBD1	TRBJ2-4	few	TGTGCCAGCAGTTTATCGACAGGGGTGGCCAAAAACATTCAGTACTTC	CASSLSTGVAKNIQYF
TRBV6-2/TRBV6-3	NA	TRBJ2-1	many	TGTGCCAGCAGTCGGGACAGCGGGTACAATGAGCAGTTCTTC	CASSRDSGYNEQFF
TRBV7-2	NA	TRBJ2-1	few	TGTGCCAGCAGCTTAATGGGACTTACAAATGAGCAGTTCTTC	CASSLMGLTNEQFF
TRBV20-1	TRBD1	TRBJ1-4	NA	TGCAGTGCTAGGCAGGGGGTGGAGGAAAAACTGTTTTTT	CSARQGVEEKLFF
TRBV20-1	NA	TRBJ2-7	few	TGCAGTGCTAAAGAAGGTAAAAAGGATTACGAGCAGTACTTC	CSAKEGKKDYEQYF
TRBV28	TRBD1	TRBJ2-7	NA	TGTGCCAGCAGTTTATTAGGGGGCAGGGGAGAGCAGTACTTC	CASSLLGGRGEQYF
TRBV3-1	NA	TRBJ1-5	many	TGTGCCAGCAGCCAGGGGGGAGAGCAGCCCCAGCATTTT	CASSQGGEQPQHF
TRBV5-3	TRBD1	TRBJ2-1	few	TGTGCCAGAAGCTTGTGGGACAGGGGAAATGAGCAGTTCTTC	CARSLWDRGNEQFF
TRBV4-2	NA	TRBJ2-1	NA	TGTGCCAGCAGCCGGGGCATTGGGGCCAAGGGCTCCTACAATGAGCAGTTCTTC	CASSRGIGAKGSYNEQFF
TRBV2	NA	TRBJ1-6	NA	TGTGCCAGCAGTGAACAGGGAGCCCCCGATTATTCACCCCTCCACTTT	CASSEQGAPDYSPLHF
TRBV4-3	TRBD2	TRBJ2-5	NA	TGCGCCAGCAGCCAAGATTGGGGCCGGGGGGGATGGTCGGAGACCCAGTACTTC	CASSQDWGRGGWSETQYF
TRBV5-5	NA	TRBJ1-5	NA	TGTGCCAGCAGCATCAACAATCAGCCCCAGCATTTT	CASSINNQPQHF
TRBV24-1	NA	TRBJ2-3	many	TGTGCCACCAGTGAAGAGTACGGCACAGATACGCAGTATTTT	CATSEEYGTDTQYF
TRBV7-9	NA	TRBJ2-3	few	TGTGCCAGCAGCTTTACGGTGGGGGCCGGGGATACGCAGTATTTT	CASSFTVGAGDTQYF
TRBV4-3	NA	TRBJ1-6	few	TGCGCCAGCAGCCAAGACACTGGATCACCCCTCCACTTT	CASSQDTGSPLHF
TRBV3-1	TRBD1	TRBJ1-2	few	TGTGCCAGCAGCCCTGAGGGGGCGCGAAGCTACACCTTC	CASSPEGARSYTF
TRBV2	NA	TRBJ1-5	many	TGTGCCACGAACAGGGCAGGTCAGCCCCAGCATTTT	CATNRAGQPQHF
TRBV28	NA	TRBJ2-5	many	TGTGCCAGCAGTTTTAACAACCAAGAGACCCAGTACTTC	CASSFNNQETQYF
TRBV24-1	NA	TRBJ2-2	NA	TGTGCCACCAGTGATTTGGTGGCCGGGGAGCTGTTTTTT	CATSDLVAGELFF
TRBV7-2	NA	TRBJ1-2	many	TGTGCCAGCAGCTTAGGGAGGGGCGGCTATGGCTACACCTTC	CASSLGRGGYGYTF
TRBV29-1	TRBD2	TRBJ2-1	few	TGCAGCGTTGAAGCTAGCGGGATCGGGTCCTACAATGAGCAGTTCTTC	CSVEASGIGSYNEQFF
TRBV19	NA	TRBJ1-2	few	TGTGCCAGTAGATCTCACGGGACGGGGTTCTATGGCTACACCTTC	CASRSHGTGFYGYTF
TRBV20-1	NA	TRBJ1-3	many	TGCAGTGCTCGCGATGGAAACACCATATATTTT	CSARDGNTIYF
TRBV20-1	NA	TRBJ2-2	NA	TGCAGTGCAAGTAGCAGCACCGGGGAGCTGTTTTTT	CSASSSTGELFF
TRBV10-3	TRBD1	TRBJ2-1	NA	TGTGCCATCAGTGAGTCTGGGACAGGTTACAATGAGCAGTTCTTC	CAISESGTGYNEQFF
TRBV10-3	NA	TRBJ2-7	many	TGTGCCATCAGTGGGAACTACGAGCAGTACTTC	CAISGNYEQYF